This T cell receptor (beta chain) was recovered during a study of shared clonotypes between healthy human individuals. Whole-study results and caveats: There were few donors, and this limited the genetic and exposure-history diversity represented.

Worth noting for this clone: Its cognate antigen is unknown.

Generated by immunoSEQ multiplex PCR, the TCRdb table keeps only in-frame clones and is missing some. This sample has some 2,100,000 clones, with approximately 96% found just once. With 0 bases clipped from V and 1 base from J, the junction kept 9 bases outside the gene matches. CDR1 is SGHRS and CDR2 is YFSETQ in the germline V gene. This CDR3 spans 17 amino acids. This TCR was recovered from a young man in good health. The sample was naive CD4+ T cells sorted from blood. Sample subset: CD45RA+ positively selected. The chain carries TRBV5-1 and TRBJ2-5; 7 positions match TRBD2. The CDR3 region has the DNA TGCGCCAGCAGCTTGGACGTCCTGGGAGGGGCCCAAGAGACCCAGTACTTC. This codes for CASSLDVLGGAQETQYF.